Below are 17 T cell receptor beta chains sequenced from a single sample in a study of T cells in women clearing cervical HPV infection. TCRdb keeps only in-frame clones here, not all; method: immunoSEQ multiplex PCR. The repertoire table contains 40,000 or so clones. Sequencing was carried out using blood buffy coat. The receptors derive from a woman aged 18 to 69 with a cervical HPV16 infection that either progressed to CIN3+ or cleared (not recorded which).

In the case of this clone: With the read ending 3 residues before the CDR3 end, the germline J gene is used to fill in that end. Other nucleotide sequences in the sample specify the same CDR3. The chain is built from TRBV5-5 and TRBJ2-7, with D perhaps TRBD1 (6 bases). The CDR3 is 14 residues long. Trimming took off 1 base at V and 2 bases at J, with 10 bases between the two ends. The germline V gene has CDR1 SGHKS and CDR2 YYEKEE (reference sequence). The sequenced CDR3 bases are TGTGCCAGCAGCTTGTTGGGGGCGGCCTACGAG. It codes for CASSLLGAAYE. The entire CDR3 sequence reads CASSLLGAAYEQYF.

Worth noting for this clone: Read sequence stops 3 residues before the CDR3 end, and the germline J gene provides the missing end. The chain combines TRBV7-9 with TRBJ2-3; TRBD1 agrees at 8 bases. Germline CDR1 reads SEHNR; CDR2 reads FQNEAQ (reference sequence). The CDR3 has 14 residues. CDR3 region: CASSFGQGEETQYF. The covered CDR3 bases are TGTGCCAGCAGCTTTGGACAGGGTGAAGAGACG.

Regarding this clone: Read sequence stops 3 residues before the CDR3 end, and the germline J gene provides the missing end. The J gene is TRBJ2-1, the V gene TRBV18, with a tentative D call TRBD1 (6 bases). The germline V gene encodes CDR1 KGHSH and CDR2 LQKENI. Trimming removed 2 bases at V and 6 bases at J, with 8 bases between. This CDR3 has 13 residues. The CDR3 loop reads CASSPATGNEQFF. The part of the CDR3 DNA that was read is TGTGCCAGCTCACCAGCGACAGGCAATGAG.

In the case of this clone: The CDR3 goes on 3 residues after the read ends, and that part is filled in from the germline J gene. V usage is TRBV2 and J usage is TRBJ1-1; maybe TRBD1 (6 bases). V was shortened by 5 bases and J by 5 bases, with 12 bases between the two germline ends. CDR3 length equals 13 residues. Germline values: CDR1 SNHLY, CDR2 FYNNEI. Partial CDR3 DNA: TGTGCCAGCAGTATCGGGACATCAACTGAA. Translated: CASSIGTSTE. Given in full, the CDR3 is CASSIGTSTEAFF.

Notes on this clone: From the germline J gene comes the end of the CDR3, since the read stops 3 residues before it. This rearrangement joins TRBV29-1 to TRBJ2-7; 8 bases agree with TRBD2. In germline, CDR1 is SQVTM, CDR2 ANQGSEA. Losses at the gene ends were 6 bases for V and 4 bases for J; bases not matched to a gene: 14. This CDR3 region has 15 residues. CDR3 bases read: TGCAGCGTGATACTACCGGGACTAGTGCCTTACGAG. This codes for CSVILPGLVPYE. The complete CDR3 sequence is CSVILPGLVPYEQYF.

As regards this clone: The read stops 3 residues short of the end of the CDR3; the missing end is completed from the germline J gene. The V gene is TRBV5-1, the J gene TRBJ2-2; TRBD2 aligns across 7 bases. The CDR3 has 15 residues. Looked up from germline, CDR1 is SGHRS and CDR2 is YFSETQ. The part of the CDR3 DNA that was read is TGCGCCAGCAGCCTGGGGGGGGGAATGAATGAAAAG. Its protein product is CASSLGGGMNEK. Given in full, the CDR3 is CASSLGGGMNEKLFF.

CDR3 DNA, as far as it was read: TGTGCCAGCAGCTTAGACAGGGGACAAGAGACC. It specifies CASSLDRGQET. The full CDR3 protein is CASSLDRGQETYTF. The rearrangement joins TRBV7-2 to TRBJ1-2, with TRBD1 matching over 7 bases. The read falls 3 residues short of the CDR3 end, and the missing part is taken from the germline J gene. Germline CDR1 SGHTA, CDR2 FQGNSA. The CDR3 runs 14 residues. The full variable domain, rest sourced from reference TRBV7-2 and TRBJ1-2, is GAGVSQSPSNKVTEKGKDVELRCDPISGHTALYWYRQSLGQGLEFLIYFQGNSAPDKSGLPSDRFSAERTGGSVSTLTIQRTQQEDSAVYLCASSLDRGQETYTFGSGTRLTVV.

As concerns this clone: The sequence runs out 3 residues before the end of the CDR3; the remainder is reconstructed from the germline J gene. The rearrangement joins TRBV19 to TRBJ2-5; 11 nucleotides agree with TRBD2. V dropped 4 bases and J dropped 5; count of bases not matched to a gene: 12. CDR1 and CDR2 (germline): LNHDA, SQIVND (reference sequence). The CDR3 loop spans 17 amino acids. The part of the CDR3 DNA that was read is TGTGCCAGTAGTAATGGGGCTAGCGGGGGGAGGGTCGAGACC. It codes for CASSNGASGGRVET. The CDR3 in full is CASSNGASGGRVETQYF.

The DNA read from the CDR3 is TGTGCCAGCACCATTGCAGGGTACGAG. Translation gives CASTIAGYE. The CDR3 reads in full as CASTIAGYEQYF. J is TRBJ2-7 and V is TRBV7-9, with D tentatively TRBD1 (5 bases). Coverage ceases 3 residues before the CDR3 finishes, and the germline J gene fills in the end. Germline V lookup: CDR1 SEHNR, CDR2 FQNEAQ (reference sequence). V lost 7 bases to trimming and J lost 4 bases, with 11 bases between them. CDR3 length: 12 residues.

As for this clone: The read finishes 3 residues shy of the CDR3 end, and the germline J gene is used to complete it. V is TRBV5-6 and J is TRBJ2-7, with D possibly matching TRBD2 (5 bases). Per the germline V gene, CDR1 is SGHDT and CDR2 is YYEEEE. Trimming stripped 4 bases from V and 3 bases from J, with 14 bases between. The CDR3 spans 14 residues. The CDR3 region is CASSRIGEHYEQYF. CDR3 DNA, as far as it was read: TGTGCCAGCAGCCGAATCGGGGAACACTACGAG.

In regard to this clone: The read falls 3 residues short of the CDR3 end, and the missing part is taken from the germline J gene. The chain carries TRBV7-2 and TRBJ1-1; D unresolved. The CDR3 runs to 13 residues. With 3 bases removed from V and 7 bases from J, the gap between germline ends came to 12 bases. CDR1 and CDR2 (germline): SGHTA, FQGNSA. The CDR3 DNA, read in part, is TGTGCCAGCAGCTTCGGTGAGGGTTATGAA. This gives the protein CASSFGEGYE. Given in full, the CDR3 is CASSFGEGYEAFF.

A word on this clone: The read terminates 3 residues before the CDR3 end, so the remaining end is supplied by the germline J gene. V usage is TRBV19 and J usage is TRBJ2-2; D remains unclear. Germline V CDR1 and CDR2: LNHDA, SQIVND (reference sequence). CDR3 length: 13 residues. The CDR3 protein is CASSINRGRVLFF. The CDR3 DNA, read in part, is TGTGCCAGTAGTATTAACAGAGGAAGGGTG.

As regards this clone: The junction does not match germline at one end; this may be a read error. The read is 3 residues too short to cover the CDR3 end, so that end is filled in from the germline J gene. The rearrangement joins TRBV18 to TRBJ2-7; possibly TRBD2 for D (6 bases). The length of the CDR3 is 15 residues. Germline loops: CDR1 KGHSH, CDR2 LQKENI. The DNA read from the CDR3 is TGTGCCAGCGCACCAATTTCGGGACTGATTTACGAG. This codes for CASAPISGLIYE. The full-length CDR3 reads as CASAPISGLIYEQYF.

On this clone: The CDR3 end is not reached by the read, which stops 3 residues before it; the germline J gene fills it in. The chain couples TRBV19 to TRBJ2-3, with 8 bases that match TRBD1. CDR1 and CDR2 from the germline V gene are LNHDA and SQIVND (reference sequence). This CDR3 region has 14 residues. CDR3 sequence: CASSHTGGNQPQYF. The part of the CDR3 DNA that was read is TGTGCCAGTAGTCATACAGGGGGGAATCAGCCG.

The CDR3 is CASSERTRSLADTQYF. Partial CDR3 DNA: TGTGCCAGCAGTGAACGGACTAGGTCCCTCGCAGATACG. The rearrangement uses TRBV6-1 and TRBJ2-3, with 7 bases that match TRBD2. The CDR3 extends 3 residues past the end of the read, so its final part is completed from the germline J gene. Germline V gene sequence: CDR1 MNHNS, CDR2 SASEGT. The junction had 9 bases not matched to a gene; V was cut back by 2 bases and J by 4 bases. The CDR3 consists of 16 residues.

Turning to this clone: The read is 3 residues too short to cover the CDR3 end, so that end is filled in from the germline J gene. V gene TRBV7-6 combines with J gene TRBJ1-2; 7 nucleotides match TRBD1. J was trimmed by 7 bases and V by 2 bases; bases with no gene match: 10. The V gene's germline CDR1 is SGHVS and CDR2 FNYEAQ. The CDR3 is made up of 15 amino acids. The CDR3 sequence is CASSLSPAGGGGYTF. The covered CDR3 bases are TGTGCCAGCAGCTTATCCCCGGCAGGGGGTGGTGGC.

With respect to this clone: The CDR3 end is not reached by the read, which stops 3 residues before it; the germline J gene fills it in. V and J are TRBV6-2 or TRBV6-3 and TRBJ2-7, with TRBD2 matching 8 bases. The V gene's germline CDR1 is MNHEY and CDR2 SVGEGT. The length of the CDR3 is 14 residues. V was clipped by 5 bases and J by 0 bases; unmatched bases: 3. Incomplete CDR3 DNA: TGTGCCAGCAGTACCGGGACTAGCTCCTACGAG. Protein product: CASSTGTSSYE. Given in full, the CDR3 is CASSTGTSSYEQYF.